This T cell receptor beta chain was profiled in a study of T cells in Graves' hyperthyroidism and ophthalmopathy. There were TCR beta CDR3 regions amplified from RNA transcripts. The TCR CDR3 was amplified in a first-round RT-PCR using the HTBI primer set. TCRdb reprocessed the multiplex PCR reads via MiXCR and lists one record per CDR3 protein. The profile shows about 270,000 distinct CDR3 sequences, roughly 15% of them singletons. A note on this clonotype: Its specificity is not known.

Regarding the study as a whole: Ophthalmopathy could be told apart from stable hyperthyroidism with a 13 V-J model.

The source of this sequence is a woman between 45 and 60 years old with Graves' hyperthyroidism that later progressed to Graves' ophthalmopathy. The source material was blood.

CDR3 DNA: TGCAGTTTCAGGGGGAATAATGAAAAACTGTTTTTT. It yields the protein CSFRGNNEKLFF. V and J are TRBV20-1 and TRBJ1-4, with 7 positions matching TRBD1. The CDR3 sequence is 12 residues long. Germline values: CDR1 DFQATT, CDR2 SNEGSKA (reference sequence). Losses at the gene ends were 8 bases for V and 4 bases for J; bases not matched to a gene: 4.